This T cell receptor (beta chain) was observed in a study of shared clonotypes between healthy human individuals. Study results and caveats: Generally, estimated richness proved larger in naive subsets than it did in memory subsets.

Measured with immunoSEQ multiplex PCR; TCRdb has only the in-frame clones, and not every one. The table has more than 850,000 clones, 70% to 80% seen once. The CDR3 sequence is 15 residues long. Losses at the gene ends were 5 bases for V and 5 bases for J; bases not matched to a gene: 8. Germline V gives CDR1 MDHEN, CDR2 SYDVKM. On this clone: The antigen is undetermined.

This chain connects TRBV28 to TRBJ2-3; 9 bases fit TRBD2. The TCR comes from a man in his late teens or twenties in good health. Some clones in this sample may be carry-over from other donors' samples. The sample was memory CD4+ T cells from PBMCs. Stated subset: CD45RA-negative fraction. The CDR3 spells CASSVAGASVDTQYF. The CDR3 DNA follows: TGTGCCAGCAGTGTAGCGGGAGCTTCGGTAGATACGCAGTATTTT.